These 19 T cell receptor beta chains were sequenced from one sample in a study of blood T cell repertoires in COVID-19. Only in-frame clones appear in the TCRdb table, and some are missing; sequencing was by immunoSEQ multiplex PCR. In the table there are roughly 350,000 clones, approximately 87% of which are singletons. The sequenced sample was peripheral blood. These receptors were obtained from a woman aged 50 to 60 with COVID-19, enrolled during active disease.

V usage is TRBV14 and J usage is TRBJ2-3; D might be TRBD1 (5 bases). V gave up 1 base and J gave up 3 bases, with 17 bases separating them. The CDR3 is made up of 17 amino acids. Germline V gene sequence: CDR1 SGHDN, CDR2 FVKESK. The DNA of the CDR3 is TGTGCCAGCAGCCAAGTTCAGGGTTCGCTAAAGACAGATACGCAGTATTTT. Its translation is CASSQVQGSLKTDTQYF.

The chain links TRBV20-1 to TRBJ2-1, with 9 bases that match TRBD2. The CDR3 contains 15 residues. CDR1 and CDR2 from the germline V gene are DFQATT and SNEGSKA (reference sequence). Trimming cost V 3 bases and J 7 bases; bases outside gene matches: 10. As DNA, the CDR3 is TGCAGTGCTAGTTCTAGCGGGATGTCTTGGAATGAGCAGTTCTTC. As protein: CSASSSGMSWNEQFF.

The chain combines TRBV5-4 with TRBJ2-2; possible D gene TRBD2, 7 bases. The germline gives CDR1 SGHNT, CDR2 YYREEE (reference sequence). This CDR3 contains 16 residues. Deletions cut 4 bases from V and 5 bases from J, with 18 bases between. The CDR3 coding sequence is TGTGCCAGCAGCCCAAGGGGGGGGGCCAGGACCGGGGAGCTGTTTTTT. It yields the protein CASSPRGGARTGELFF.

The rearrangement uses TRBV11-2 and TRBJ1-2, with 8 bases fitting TRBD1. V lost 9 bases and J lost 2; bases outside the gene matches: 11. Germline V gene lookup returns CDR1 SGHAT and CDR2 FQNNGV. This CDR3 is built from 15 residues. The CDR3 protein is CARTDRGAVNYGYTF. CDR3 DNA: TGTGCCAGGACCGACAGGGGAGCGGTGAACTATGGCTACACCTTC.

The genes are TRBV7-9 and TRBJ2-1; TRBD2 might be the D (7 bases). This CDR3 comprises 16 residues. The germline V gene has CDR1 SEHNR and CDR2 FQNEAQ (reference sequence). V shed 3 bases and J shed 10 bases, with 22 bases lying between them. CDR3 sequence: CASSFLQGLPSYEQFF. In nucleotides, the CDR3 is TGTGCCAGCAGCTTCTTACAGGGACTACCGTCCTACGAGCAGTTCTTC.

V usage is TRBV14 and J usage is TRBJ1-2; no clear D. CDR3 length: 13 residues. Trimming left V 4 bases short and J 5 bases short, with 11 bases between. From germline, CDR1 is SGHDN and CDR2 FVKESK. This CDR3 reads CASSLREGYGYTF. CDR3 nucleotide sequence: TGTGCCAGCAGCCTACGGGAAGGATATGGCTACACCTTC.

The chain joins TRBV7-8 to TRBJ1-6; TRBD1 might be the D (6 bases). The length of the CDR3 is 17 residues. Germline CDR1 reads SGHVS; CDR2 reads FQNEAQ. V lost 5 bases and J 0 bases, leaving 14 bases between the germline ends. CDR3 sequence reads: CASSHRDRSSYNSPLHF. The CDR3 DNA reads TGTGCCAGCAGCCACAGGGACCGCAGCTCCTATAATTCACCCCTCCACTTT. Combining the CDR3 with reference TRBV7-8 and TRBJ1-6 gives the whole variable domain GAGVSQSPRYKVAKRGQDVALRCDPISGHVSLFWYQQALGQGPEFLTYFQNEAQLDKSGLPSDRFFAERPEGSVSTLKIQRTQQEDSAVYLCASSHRDRSSYNSPLHFGNGTRLTVT.

This clone was seen a few times. The chain couples TRBV7-3 to TRBJ2-3, with D possibly being TRBD2 (5 bases). CDR1 and CDR2 from the germline V gene are SGHTA and FQGTGA. The CDR3 length is 13 residues. Trimming cost V 5 bases and J 10 bases, with 16 bases left between them. This CDR3 is CASSPLGSFSQYF. CDR3 nucleotide sequence: TGTGCCAGCAGCCCCCTGGGGAGTTTCTCGCAGTATTTT. Variable domain in full (rest from reference TRBV7-3 and TRBJ2-3): GAGVSQTPSNKVTEKGKYVELRCDPISGHTALYWYRQSLGQGPEFLIYFQGTGAADDSGLPNDRFFAVRPEGSVSTLKIQRTERGDSAVYLCASSPLGSFSQYFGPGTRLTVL.

V and J are TRBV4-3 and TRBJ1-4; 7 positions match TRBD1. Trimming cost V 2 bases and J 6 bases; bases outside gene matches: 9. The CDR3 extends over 16 amino acids. Germline CDR1 reads LGHNA; CDR2 reads YSLEER. The CDR3 is CASSQLRQGWDEKLFF. CDR3 nucleotide sequence: TGCGCCAGCAGCCAACTTCGACAGGGATGGGATGAAAAACTGTTTTTT.

The rearrangement joins TRBV5-5 to TRBJ1-4, with 7 positions matching TRBD1. Germline V gene data show CDR1 as SGHKS and CDR2 as YYEKEE (reference sequence). Trimming cost V 4 bases and J 4 bases; bases outside gene matches: 7. The CDR3 has 15 amino acids. In DNA form, the CDR3 reads TGTGCCAGCAGCCAGACAGGGACCATTAATGAAAAACTGTTTTTT. It yields the protein CASSQTGTINEKLFF.

This chain uses TRBV11-3 with TRBJ2-2; 14 positions agree with TRBD2. J was trimmed by 4 bases and V by 5 bases; bases with no gene match: 15. The CDR3 runs 20 residues. Germline CDR1 is SGHNT and CDR2 is YENEEA. Written as DNA, the CDR3 is TGTGCCAGCAGCCCGCGTCCGGGACTAGCGGGAGTACGGGGCACCGGGGAGCTGTTTTTT. It translates to CASSPRPGLAGVRGTGELFF.

The V gene is TRBV11-2, the J gene TRBJ2-1, with D uncertain. The CDR3 covers 15 residues. Germline V CDR1 and CDR2: SGHAT, FQNNGV. The germline V and J ends were trimmed by 5 bases and 5 bases, with 16 bases remaining between them. The CDR3 here is CASSTTLVRDNEQFF. The CDR3 DNA follows: TGTGCCAGCAGCACCACCCTCGTTAGAGACAATGAGCAGTTCTTC.

This clone was picked up one time. The chain has TRBV5-1 and TRBJ2-7; weak D call: TRBD1 (6 bases). CDR1 is SGHRS and CDR2 is YFSETQ in the germline V gene. V was clipped by 0 bases and J by 1 base, with 11 bases between them. The CDR3 is 15 amino acids. The CDR3 bases are TGCGCCAGCAGCTTGGGGGGGACACAATCCTACGAGCAGTACTTC. The encoded protein is CASSLGGTQSYEQYF.

This clone appeared a single time. CDR3 DNA sequence: TGTGCCAGCAGTTTTGAGGGGACATCATATGGCTACACCTTC. Translating gives CASSFEGTSYGYTF. The genes are TRBV27 and TRBJ1-2; TRBD1 might be the D (6 bases). CDR1 and CDR2 (germline): MNHEY, SMNVEV (reference sequence). With 3 bases removed from V and 5 bases from J, the gap between germline ends came to 13 bases. This CDR3 comprises 14 residues.

The rearrangement uses TRBV11-2 and TRBJ1-3; 9 nucleotides align to TRBD1. Losses at the gene ends were 3 bases for V and 4 bases for J; bases not matched to a gene: 4. The CDR3 consists of 15 residues. Germline V gives CDR1 SGHAT, CDR2 FQNNGV. For the CDR3, the DNA is TGTGCCAGCAGCTTGGGGACAGGGTACGGAAACACCATATATTTT. Its translation: CASSLGTGYGNTIYF.

This sequence joins TRBV29-1 and TRBJ2-1, with D perhaps matching TRBD2 (5 bases). In germline, CDR1 is SQVTM, CDR2 ANQGSEA. This CDR3 spans 12 amino acids. Trimming left V 4 bases short and J 7 bases short, with 11 bases between. The CDR3 loop reads CSVGRGLNEQFF. CDR3 DNA sequence: TGCAGCGTTGGAAGAGGGCTTAATGAGCAGTTCTTC.

The V and J genes are TRBV19 and TRBJ2-3, with D possibly being TRBD2 (5 bases). V lost 5 bases to trimming and J lost 1 base, with 16 bases between them. This CDR3 has 16 residues. Germline-derived CDR1 and CDR2 are LNHDA and SQIVND (reference sequence). The CDR3 here is CASSPPLKEGTDTQYF. CDR3 coding DNA: TGTGCCAGTAGTCCCCCCCTTAAGGAGGGCACAGATACGCAGTATTTT.

The chain has TRBV3-1 (or the pseudogene TRBV3-2) and TRBJ2-7, with 10 bases fitting TRBD2. V lost 3 bases and J lost 3; bases outside the gene matches: 20. Germline lookup yields CDR1 LGHDT and CDR2 YNNKEL (reference sequence). CDR3 size: 20 residues. The CDR3 sequence: CASSHYGGTSGTRRLYEQYF. The CDR3 DNA sequence: TGTGCCAGCAGCCATTACGGAGGAACTAGCGGGACTAGACGCCTCTACGAGCAGTACTTC.

This sequence joins TRBV24-1 and TRBJ2-2; no firm D call. The length of the CDR3 is 15 residues. Trimming pared 2 bases from V and 4 bases from J, leaving 10 bases between. The germline gives CDR1 KGHDR, CDR2 SFDVKD. CDR3 sequence: CATSDYARSTGELFF. The CDR3 DNA is TGTGCCACCAGTGATTACGCCAGATCCACCGGGGAGCTGTTTTTT.